This T cell receptor (beta chain) is from a study of regulatory T cells in long-lasting Graves disease. iRepertoire HTBI primers and Arm-PCR of CDR3 regions built TCR beta libraries. TCRdb re-called the multiplex PCR reads with MiXCR, one entry per CDR3 protein. The data contain 350,000 to 550,000 distinct CDR3 sequences, roughly 15% of them singletons. This CDR3 comprises 14 residues. Germline V lookup: CDR1 MNHNS, CDR2 SASEGT. V lost 6 bases to trimming and J lost 4 bases; unmatched junction nucleotides: 8. This clonotype was recorded many times. Time point meaning: newly diagnosed GD, antithyroid drugs for less than 3 months. PBMC-extracted RNA yielded the TCR library. The data were also submitted as part of a second study, on T cells in Graves' hyperthyroidism and ophthalmopathy. As that study records: HTBI primers drove first-round RT-PCR of the TCR CDR3.

Material: peripheral blood mononuclear cells (PBMCs), obtained at new diagnosis, from a patient treated with antithyroid drugs. This sequence was found in a woman between 18 and 30 years old with Graves disease. J is TRBJ2-7 and V is TRBV6-1; 8 bases are a match to TRBD1. This CDR3 is CASRTGESGYEQYF. The CDR3 DNA is TGTGCCAGCAGGACAGGGGAGTCGGGTTACGAGCAGTACTTC.